This TCR beta chain was profiled in a study of cytomegalovirus exposure and HLA in healthy donors (dated 2017 in TCRdb). Describing the broader study: In an earlier analysis of approximately 500 of the donors, 276 Gb of sequence data and approximately 100 million unique TCR beta sequences from 150 million to 200 million T cells were reported. Approximately 300 gigabases of sequencing data and around 80 million unique TCR sequences made up an early release that covered some 640 HLA-typed donors. The genetic ancestry cluster associated with self-reported Caucasian donors included 81% of the approximately 410 genotyped donors. The study was designed to test whether signatures of past pathogen exposure could be identified by cataloging public T cell receptors. The T cell repertoires of 670 or so subjects were profiled by immunosequencing and related to cytomegalovirus serostatus. Besides the first cohort of roughly 660 subjects, a separate validation cohort made up of over a hundred different subjects was used. To predict cytomegalovirus infection status, the study combined high-throughput TCR immunosequencing, statistical association of individual TCRs with disease status, and machine learning. A later analysis re-examined previously published TCR beta repertoires from more than 550 donors and added high-resolution HLA genotyping to investigate patterns of TCR occurrence. Rather than using new phenotypic data, the later analysis identified candidate immune exposures from TCR beta sequences and from how often those sequences occurred across donors. In an earlier analysis of 500 to 650 of the donors, high-throughput TCR beta sequencing was used to judge whether each TCR beta V gene segment behaved as functional or pseudogenic. Donor age, sex, ethnicity and CMV serostatus were collected together with the repertoire data. A later genetic analysis took genome-wide SNP genotypes for about 60% of the roughly 670 donors and used that subset as a discovery cohort. All discovery cohort repertoires had been generated on a single sequencing platform. Class I and class II HLA loci were covered by the typing at four-digit resolution. The number of donors typed differed by locus, with roughly 629-640 for A, B, C, DRB1 and DQB1, about 500 for DQA1, some 570 for DPA1, and around 460 for DPB1. Roughly five DR-DQ haplotypes were treated as single units for association and clustering because of strong linkage in the cohort. Among 300 to 500 genotyped donors of the cohort, an average of around 240,000 unique TCR beta nucleotide sequences was sequenced per donor, of which about 19% were non-productive. The paper as a whole reports these results and caveats: In a later analysis, most CMV-associated TCR beta chains were found to appear HLA-restricted, with HLA associations seemingly driven largely by CMV exposure. While some public TCRs were present in many individuals, most TCR sequences turned up only very rarely across donors. Approximately 16 rarely observed V segments, including chromosome 9 orphons, were excluded from the earlier analysis of almost 600 of the donors because counts were too low. The 87-base-pair reads could not distinguish some IMGT-functional V segments, including TRBV6-2 and TRBV6-3, so those segments were excluded. The study gave a list of under 200 TCR beta chains associated with cytomegalovirus. In an earlier analysis of about 540 of the donors, most TCR beta V segments were observed in productive rearrangements about 87% or about 30% of the time, broadly matching IMGT annotations. When HLA alleles, especially DR and DQ, strongly co-occurred, TCR associations were difficult to assign to individual alleles. In vitro tests confirmed that a few of the cytomegalovirus-associated TCR beta chains recognize cytomegalovirus antigens. The presence/absence analyses assumed that sequencing depth was roughly uniform across donors, and that assumption may not be true. A group of highly shared sequence variants was considered likely to be a technical artifact of the sequencing pipeline. This cohort had only TCR beta chains sequenced, and the lack of alpha or paired-chain data limited which features could be detected. A further reported finding was that TCR beta sequences accurately predicted the HLA-A and HLA-B alleles for most subjects in the first cohort. In a later analysis, HLA-associated TCR beta chains showed more clonal expansion and lower generation probabilities than non-associated chains that were equally common. Because some donors lacked HLA typing at each locus, the association tests relied only on the typed subset. In both the original and validation cohorts, the classifier was reported to diagnose cytomegalovirus status with high specificity and sensitivity. In a later analysis, TCR association rates were found to vary across HLA loci, with the most associated TCRs seen for DRB1 alleles and the fewest for HLA-C alleles. It was suggested by the authors that the approach could potentially be generalized to other disease states and immunological phenotypes. A later genetic analysis reported fewer N-insertions in productive TCRs among donors in an Asian-associated ancestry cluster than the roughly 720-donor mean. In a later analysis, several top co-occurrence clusters were reported to appear linked to parvovirus B19, influenza, CMV and Epstein-Barr virus. A later analysis associated about 17,000 TCR beta sequences with specific HLA alleles at a false discovery rate of 0.05. Linkage disequilibrium might explain the correlated functional status among segregating V segments, but an unknown experimental factor could not be ruled out. An association between a missense DCLRE1C variant and V-gene and J-gene trimming of TCR beta chains was found in a later genetic analysis and replicated in an independent cohort. Immune exposure information for the cohort was limited to CMV serostatus.

The cohort consisted of some 730 healthy bone marrow donors. Cohort members were all nominally healthy when sampled, although unrecorded immune exposures were likely present. The donor was CMV seronegative and was included in the group of under 450 seronegative cohort members. A peripheral blood sample was collected from each donor, and TCR beta sequencing was performed on peripheral blood mononuclear cells. The Qiagen DNeasy Blood Extraction Kit was used to extract genomic DNA from the blood cell samples. Worth noting for this clone: Its antigen is still unknown. It has no much larger one-base neighbor in the sample; base qualities were not kept.

Library preparation was by the immunoSEQ multiplex PCR assay. A mixture of 60 forward primers for TCR Vbeta segments and 13 reverse primers for TCR Jbeta segments was used in the multiplex PCR. Amplification of the CDR3 region of rearranged TCR beta genes was performed with a multiplex PCR assay on genomic DNA. The Illumina HiSeq System was used to sequence the amplified TCR beta libraries as 87-base-pair reads. The paper's data handling went like this. A later analysis counted some 74 million unique TCR beta chains across the 550 to 700 repertoires, and roughly 10 million of these chains were shared by at least two donors. To remove PCR and sequencing errors, raw reads were error-corrected and collapsed into unique sequences using a nearest-neighbor algorithm that merged closely related sequences. Alignment of CDR3 sequences to IMGT reference sequences was used to assign V, D and J gene segments. For a sequence to be retained, a match of at least six nucleotides to both a V gene segment and a J gene segment was required. Rearrangements were classified as productive when the CDR3 lacked stop codons and remained in frame with V and J, and all other rearrangements were classified as non-productive. CDR3 was defined according to IMGT convention as the region running from the second conserved V-encoded cysteine to the conserved J-encoded phenylalanine. The earlier analysis of about 610 of the donors excluded sequences that lacked an unambiguous match to a single V gene segment. In an earlier analysis of 587 of the donors, a V segment was called functional when productive rearrangements were above 56.7%, and segregating when the standard deviation between donors exceeded 5%. A statistical classification framework was built for diagnosing cytomegalovirus status from the catalog of TCR beta chain sequences. In a later analysis, V and J genes were assigned by comparing TCR nucleotide sequences against IMGT/GENE-DB human TR gene sequences. The TCRdist pipeline was used in a later analysis to assign CDR3 sequences and most-parsimonious VDJ recombination scenarios. In a later analysis, each TCR beta chain was defined by its CDR3 amino acid sequence together with its V-gene family, and reads lacking a unique V-gene family were excluded. To address suspected cross-contamination and a sequencing artifact, a later analysis removed 592 highly shared, low-generation-probability nucleotide sequences. In a later analysis, a clonal expansion index for each public chain was calculated from normalized within-repertoire ranks of inferred template counts. Generation probabilities in a later analysis came from a VDJ recombination model fitted to out-of-frame rearrangements, and those results were checked against IGoR. In a later analysis, TCR-TCR, TCR-HLA and TCR-CMV co-occurrence was scored with hypergeometric tests, and a repertoire-size bias correction was applied to TCR pairs. In a later analysis, false discovery rates were estimated by permuting HLA or CMV assignments 20 times. In a later analysis, co-occurring TCRs were grouped using DBSCAN, and TCRdist sequence similarity was added for clustering within HLA-allele-positive subsets. For co-occurrence clustering, repertoires with fewer than 30,000 or more than 120,000 public chains were excluded, along with five or six repertoires with anomalous nucleotide sharing. Held by TCRdb, this immuneACCESS table contains in-frame sequences only and omits some clones. Under half of the omission traces to an unresolved V gene where checked; the cause of the rest is unknown. V, J and clone size are taken as reported in that table, and D and trimming were inferred from the DNA itself. The sample yields approximately 130,000 clones; over 60% were counted once. The ten largest clonotypes hold 5.5% to 8% of the sample.

V is cut back by 7 bases and J by 11 bases, with 8 bases in the junction unmatched. Looking up the germline V gene yields CDR1 MDHEN and CDR2 SYDVKM. The cysteine opens and the phenylalanine closes a CDR3 of 12 amino acids. The DNA shown is the 36-base CDR3, in frame from base 1. The chain was built from TRBV28 and TRBJ1-3; TRBD1 aligns with 7 central bases. The material sequenced was PBMCs. The sequence came from a woman in her 40s in good health and CMV-seronegative. The CDR3 region has the sequence CASTSGGEAIYF. The nucleotide sequence is TGTGCCAGCACCTCAGGGGGAGAAGCCATATATTTT.